A single sample gave rise to the 8 T cell receptor beta chains below, sequenced in a study of chemoradiotherapy in HPV16-positive cancers. The method was immunoSEQ multiplex PCR; TCRdb's version includes in-frame clones alone and lacks a portion of them. The sample has under 35,000 clones; over 85% are singletons. This specimen consisted of blood, obtained from a patient who underwent chemoradiotherapy. These receptors originate from a human donor with HPV-associated anogenital cancer.

The CDR3 coding sequence is TGCAGCGTTGGGACAGGCAACTCCTACGAGCAGTACTTC. It yields the protein CSVGTGNSYEQYF. J is TRBJ2-7 and V is TRBV29-1; TRBD1 matches at 7 bases. CDR1 and CDR2 (germline): SQVTM, ANQGSEA. V dropped 4 bases and J dropped 0; count of bases not matched to a gene: 3. The CDR3 length is 13 residues.

V gene TRBV11-2 combines with J gene TRBJ2-7, with 8 positions matching TRBD2. The CDR3 is made up of 13 amino acids. Germline V gives CDR1 SGHAT, CDR2 FQNNGV. Unmatched junction bases numbered 5, after V lost 6 bases and J lost 4 bases. In DNA, the CDR3 is TGTGCCAGCAGAAGCGGGAGAGGGTACGAGCAGTACTTC. Amino acids: CASRSGRGYEQYF. The full variable domain, its missing parts supplied by reference TRBV11-2 and TRBJ2-7, is EAGVAQSPRYKIIEKRQSVAFWCNPISGHATLYWYQQILGQGPKLLIQFQNNGVVDDSQLPKDRFSAERLKGVDSTLKIQPAKLEDSAVYLCASRSGRGYEQYFGPGTRLTVT.

The chain links TRBV18 to TRBJ2-5; weak D call: TRBD1 (6 bases). The CDR3 consists of 15 residues. V lost 2 bases to trimming and J lost 2 bases, with 12 bases between them. Germline values: CDR1 KGHSH, CDR2 LQKENI. CDR3 loop: CASSPTQGLQETQYF. In DNA form, the CDR3 reads TGTGCCAGCTCACCAACACAGGGTTTACAAGAGACCCAGTACTTC.

The chain uses TRBV6-1 and TRBJ2-7; no clear D. The CDR3 spans 10 residues. The germline V gene encodes CDR1 MNHNS and CDR2 SASEGT. V was cut by 4 bases and J by 5 bases, with 3 bases left in between. The CDR3 here is CASSVNEQYF. The CDR3 bases are TGTGCCAGCAGTGTAAACGAGCAGTACTTC.

This chain connects TRBV4-3 to TRBJ2-2; D uncertain. Germline V gene lookup returns CDR1 LGHNA and CDR2 YSLEER. The CDR3 extends over 15 amino acids. V was clipped by 1 base and J by 1 base, with 7 bases between them. CDR3 loop: CASSQGPENTGELFF. The CDR3 nucleotides are TGCGCCAGCAGCCAAGGGCCAGAGAACACCGGGGAGCTGTTTTTT.

The chain carries TRBV9 and TRBJ2-4; 11 nucleotides agree with TRBD1. The ends lost 4 bases at V and 6 bases at J; junction bases unmatched: 9. From germline, CDR1 is SGDLS and CDR2 YYNGEE. The CDR3 length is 16 residues. In DNA, the CDR3 is TGTGCCAGCAGCATTGGGACAGGGGGTTCTCCAAACATTCAGTACTTC. It encodes CASSIGTGGSPNIQYF.

This clone was seen only once. The rearrangement links TRBV11-2 to TRBJ2-7, with TRBD2 matching 12 bases. Germline values: CDR1 SGHAT, CDR2 FQNNGV. The CDR3 covers 16 residues. After removal of 3 bases from V and 0 bases from J, the junction contained 3 bases not matched to a gene. Written as DNA, the CDR3 is TGTGCCAGCAGCTTCCTAGCGGGGGGGTACTCCTACGAGCAGTACTTC. Its protein is CASSFLAGGYSYEQYF.

The V call is TRBV18, the J call TRBJ2-7; perhaps TRBD1 as D (6 bases). Germline CDR1 is KGHSH and CDR2 is LQKENI. Trimming left V 6 bases short and J 0 bases short, with 12 bases between. The CDR3 has 14 residues. The CDR3 loop reads CASSRTVASYEQYF. The CDR3 DNA follows: TGTGCCAGCTCCCGGACAGTCGCCTCCTACGAGCAGTACTTC.